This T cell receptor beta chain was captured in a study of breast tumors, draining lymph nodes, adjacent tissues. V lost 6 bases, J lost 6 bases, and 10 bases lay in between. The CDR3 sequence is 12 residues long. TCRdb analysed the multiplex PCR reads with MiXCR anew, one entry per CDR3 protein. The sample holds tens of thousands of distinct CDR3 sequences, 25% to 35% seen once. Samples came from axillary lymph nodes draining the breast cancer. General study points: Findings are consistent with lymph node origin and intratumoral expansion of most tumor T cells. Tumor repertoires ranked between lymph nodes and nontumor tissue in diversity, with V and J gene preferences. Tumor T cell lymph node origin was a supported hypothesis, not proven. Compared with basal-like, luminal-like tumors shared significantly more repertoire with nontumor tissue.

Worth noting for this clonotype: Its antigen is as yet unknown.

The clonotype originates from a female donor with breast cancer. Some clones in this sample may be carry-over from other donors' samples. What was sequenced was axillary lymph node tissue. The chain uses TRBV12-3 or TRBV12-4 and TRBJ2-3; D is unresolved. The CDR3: CASSSNPDTQYF. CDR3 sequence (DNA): TGTGCCAGCAGCTCCAACCCGGATACGCAGTATTTT.